The subject of this entry is one TCR beta chain. This record belongs to a study of spatial heterogeneity in lung cancer. Individual TCR cDNA molecules each bore their own unique molecular identifier. TCRdb ran MiXCR on the 5' RACE reads and lists one entry per CDR3 protein. The top ten clones hold about a sixth of a sample with 5,000 to 6,500 distinct CDR3 sequences, 18% of them seen once. The CDR3 has 12 amino acids. Between the trimmed V and J ends, which lost 4 bases and 6 bases, there was a span of 7 bases. Germline values: CDR1 MNHEY, CDR2 SVGEGT. The sample's time point: sample taken at primary tumor resection. Some 72 TRACERx patients with early, untreated non-small cell lung cancer donated samples. No cells were sorted before sequencing. The whole RNA sequenced was extracted from tumor, nontumor lung or frozen PBMC.

This TCR was sampled from a male donor with early-stage non-small cell lung cancer. The gene calls are TRBV6-2 or TRBV6-3 and TRBJ2-1; D may be TRBD1 or TRBD2 (5 bases each). Here the sequenced sample was normal lung tissue next to the tumor, taken at surgery. The CDR3 sequence is CASSWDLNEQFF. The CDR3 coding sequence is TGTGCCAGCAGTTGGGACCTCAATGAGCAGTTCTTC.